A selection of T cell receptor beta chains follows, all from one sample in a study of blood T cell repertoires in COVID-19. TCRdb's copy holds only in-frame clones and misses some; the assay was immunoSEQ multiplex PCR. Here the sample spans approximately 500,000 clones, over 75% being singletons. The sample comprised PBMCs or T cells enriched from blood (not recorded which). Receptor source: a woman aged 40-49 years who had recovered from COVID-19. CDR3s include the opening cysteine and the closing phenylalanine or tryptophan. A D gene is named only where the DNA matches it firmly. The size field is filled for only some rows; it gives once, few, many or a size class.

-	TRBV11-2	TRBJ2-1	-	CASSVGLNNEQFF	TGTGCCAGCAGCGTGGGACTCAACAATGAGCAGTTCTTC
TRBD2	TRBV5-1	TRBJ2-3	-	CASSSGTSGFYSTDTQYF	TGCGCCAGCAGCTCTGGGACTAGCGGTTTCTATAGCACAGATACGCAGTATTTT
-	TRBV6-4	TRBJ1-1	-	CASSRDTLNTEAFF	TGTGCCAGCAGCCGGGACACATTGAACACTGAAGCTTTCTTT
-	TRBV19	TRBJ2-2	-	CASTRAAVGRTGELFF	TGTGCCAGTACTCGCGCCGCGGTGGGTAGGACCGGGGAGCTGTTTTTT
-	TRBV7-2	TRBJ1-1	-	CASSSLGLMNTEAFF	TGTGCCAGCAGCTCCCTCGGACTCATGAACACTGAAGCTTTCTTT
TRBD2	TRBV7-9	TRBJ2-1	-	CASSPLAGGPNEQFF	TGTGCCAGCAGCCCACTAGCGGGAGGGCCCAATGAGCAGTTCTTC
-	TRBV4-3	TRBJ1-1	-	CASSQAGQHTEAFF	TGCGCCAGCAGCCAAGCCGGACAGCACACTGAAGCTTTCTTT
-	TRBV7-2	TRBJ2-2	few	CASSFRAFFANTGELFF	TGTGCCAGCAGCTTCAGGGCGTTCTTCGCGAACACCGGGGAGCTGTTTTTT
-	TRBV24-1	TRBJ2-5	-	CATSGKSSVGRTFVEETQYF	TGTGCCACCAGTGGTAAAAGTAGTGTAGGCAGGACTTTTGTGGAAGAGACCCAGTACTTC
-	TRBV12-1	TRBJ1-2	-	CASSMDRGFNYGYTF	TGTGCCAGCAGCATGGACAGGGGGTTTAACTATGGCTACACCTTC
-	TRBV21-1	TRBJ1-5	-	CASSKVSGANQPQHF	TGTGCCAGCAGCAAAGTCTCAGGGGCCAATCAGCCCCAGCATTTT